The 6 T cell receptor beta chains below all came from one sample that was sequenced in a study of blood T cell repertoires in COVID-19. Sequencing was performed with immunoSEQ multiplex PCR; in TCRdb, only in-frame clones are kept and a portion is missing. This table holds 200,000 to 250,000 clones, approximately 90% found once. The sequenced material came from peripheral blood. Receptor source: a middle-aged woman who had recovered from COVID-19.

The chain joins TRBV29-1 to TRBJ1-2; 7 bases are shared with TRBD1. The CDR3 consists of 14 residues. The V and J ends lost 5 bases and 4 bases, in that order; junction bases with no gene match: 10. In germline, CDR1 is SQVTM, CDR2 ANQGSEA. In DNA, the CDR3 is TGCAGCGTTTACCAGACAGGGATGAGCTATGGCTACACCTTC. Translating it yields CSVYQTGMSYGYTF.

This clone occurred a few times. This sequence joins TRBV2 and TRBJ1-4, with D perhaps matching TRBD1 (5 bases). Trimming removed 6 bases at V and 11 bases at J, with 13 bases between. This CDR3 spans 12 amino acids. Germline V gene lookup returns CDR1 SNHLY and CDR2 FYNNEI. CDR3 nucleotide sequence: TGTGCCAGCAGGTCAGGGCAGTCCAAACTGTTTTTT. Its protein product is CASRSGQSKLFF.

The chain links TRBV4-3 to TRBJ2-7; D perhaps matches TRBD2 (6 bases). The V end was cut by 6 bases, the J end by 6 bases, with 9 bases between. Germline V lookup: CDR1 LGHNA, CDR2 YSLEER. This CDR3 spans 11 amino acids. The CDR3 nucleotides read TGCGCCAGCAGTGGGGGGAGCGAGCAGTACTTC. Translation gives CASSGGSEQYF.

This clone was picked up one time. The chain has TRBV10-2 and TRBJ2-3, with 7 bases fitting TRBD1. From germline, CDR1 is WSHSY and CDR2 SAAADI. Unmatched junction bases numbered 11, after V lost 5 bases and J lost 6 bases. CDR3 length: 15 residues. For the CDR3, the DNA is TGCGCCAGCAGTAGGACAGGAACCCAGCGCGATACGCAGTATTTT. It is translated as CASSRTGTQRDTQYF.

The chain couples TRBV5-1 to TRBJ2-5, with D tentatively TRBD1 (6 bases). Per germline, CDR1 SGHRS and CDR2 YFSETQ. Trimming stripped 5 bases from V and 0 bases from J, with 14 bases between. This CDR3 has 15 residues. The CDR3 sequence is CASSSVTGDQETQYF. CDR3 nucleotide sequence: TGCGCCAGCAGTTCCGTGACAGGAGACCAAGAGACCCAGTACTTC. The full variable domain, its missing parts supplied by reference TRBV5-1 and TRBJ2-5, is KAGVTQTPRYLIKTRGQQVTLSCSPISGHRSVSWYQQTPGQGLQFLFEYFSETQRNKGNFPGRFSGRQFSNSRSEMNVSTLELGDSALYLCASSSVTGDQETQYFGPGTRLLVL.

The chain employs TRBV6-6 and TRBJ1-2; 7 bases map to TRBD1. CDR1 MNHNY and CDR2 SVGAGI come from the germline V gene (reference sequence). The CDR3 sequence is 15 residues long. V lost 7 bases to trimming and J lost 1 base; unmatched junction nucleotides: 9. The CDR3, as DNA: TGTGCCAGCACTTTTGACAGGGTGGATAACTATGGCTACACCTTC. Translation: CASTFDRVDNYGYTF.